This T cell receptor (beta chain) was observed in a study of T cells in localized non-small cell lung cancer. Study-level points and caveats: Sequence data derive from only one tumor region, so heterogeneity remains possible. The study found T cell clonality highest in uninvolved adjacent lung, above tumor.

This CDR3 spans 14 amino acids. Germline CDR1 reads LNHNV; CDR2 reads YYDKDF (reference sequence). The trim removed 0 bases at V and 7 bases at J, leaving 6 bases unmatched. Worth noting for this clone: Its antigen is still unknown.

The protocol was immunoSEQ multiplex PCR, while the TCRdb copy is restricted to in-frame clones and leaves out a portion. Here the sample spans 25,000 to 35,000 clones, about 91% being singletons. The receptor was derived from a man aged 35 to 70 with stage II lung adenocarcinoma. The material was PBMCs, obtained before any cancer treatment. This sequence joins TRBV15 and TRBJ2-7; 7 bases map to TRBD1. The CDR3 region is CATSRDRDSLEQYF. In nucleotides, the CDR3 is TGTGCCACCAGCAGAGACCGGGACAGTCTAGAGCAGTACTTC.